This T cell receptor beta chain was found in a study of T cells in Graves' hyperthyroidism and ophthalmopathy (dated by TCRdb to between 2017 and 2020). At the level of the whole study: Peripheral blood samples were taken at the time of initial diagnosis, prior to any treatment. A discovery cohort of approximately 97 patients, approximately 44 with Graves' ophthalmopathy and approximately 55 with stable Graves' hyperthyroidism, was used to find distinguishing TCR V-J signatures. Whether ophthalmopathy could be predicted prospectively was tested in an independent validation cohort made up of about 18 hyperthyroidism patients plus 17 patients who later progressed to ophthalmopathy. The approximately 98 discovery patients were randomly divided into training and test sets at a 7:3 ratio. In about 6 Graves' hyperthyroidism patients, the study also compared T-cell repertoires from thyroid tissue with T-cell repertoires from blood. Following sampling, methimazole starting at 30 mg daily was given to hyperthyroidism patients, and high-dose intravenous methylprednisolone was given to ophthalmopathy patients. The paper describes TCR Vbeta CDR3 sequencing of around 140 peripheral blood samples, made up of about 41 ophthalmopathy patients, more than 70 hyperthyroidism patients and 17 progressor patients.

Counted from cysteine to phenylalanine, this CDR3 has 14 amino acids. Of all the DNA, just the CDR3 is kept, 42 bases in frame from base 1. V has 1 base trimmed and J has 9 bases trimmed; junction bases matching no gene number 8. The germline V gene (reference sequence) gives CDR1 as DFQATT and CDR2 as SNEGSKA. Points the paper makes about the study in general: In validation, progression to ophthalmopathy was predicted by the model with around 71% sensitivity and 72.22% specificity, a median of roughly 6.4 months before onset. Sample size was not statistically predetermined, and blinding of investigators to group allocation was not performed. Most expanded thyroid clonotypes (frequency above 0.001) were also detected in blood, suggesting blood repertoires may reflect thyroid immune responses. A model built on a 13 V-J signature distinguished ophthalmopathy from stable hyperthyroidism, reaching around 88% sensitivity and approximately 81% specificity in cross-validation and 80%/75% in testing.

This clonotype occurred many times. No cognate antigen has been identified for it. Qualities for individual bases were not recorded, and no much larger clone is one base off. The TCR beta CDR3 regions were amplified from RNA transcripts. The TCR CDR3 was subjected to a first round of RT-PCR using the HTBI primer set and the Qiagen OneStep RT-PCR kit. A second multiplex PCR round built the libraries, followed by size selection and purification. Libraries were sequenced paired-end with 100 bp reads on an Illumina HiSeq2000. As for the authors' bioinformatics: SOAPnuke was used to process the raw data, throwing out any read that contained adapters or uncalled bases, had a mean Phred below 15, or lacked an exact constant-primer or identifier match. High-quality paired reads were merged using COPE v1.2.5, and each unique nucleotide sequence was defined as a clonotype. MiTCR v1.1 was used to align clonotypes to the IMGT TRBV, TRBD and TRBJ reference segments. The analysis included only V-J combinations with a frequency above 0.0001, which together covered 98% to 99.2% of the repertoires. A TCS score was defined as the ratio between F50 (clonal expansion) and ExV (chaos), using BLOSUM62-based TCRdist between CDR3 peptides within each V-J. Welch's t-statistics and random forest reduced 500 to 650 V-J features to roughly 13, which were used in a naive Bayes classifier (R e1071). Clones were called with MiXCR by TCRdb after fastp trimmed the public reads at Q25, and only in-frame beta chains were retained. When rows share a CDR3 protein, they turn into one entry using the most common DNA and genes. TCRdb's processing, not the authors', yielded these V and J calls. The sample table shows about 290,000 distinct CDR3 sequences, and roughly 13% are seen once. Less than 8% of the sample rests with the top ten.

Graves' hyperthyroidism was defined as stable when no progression to ophthalmopathy occurred over 18 months of follow-up. Hyperthyroidism patients were newly diagnosed, with disease duration under 2 months, and aged 18 to 65 years. Exclusion was applied to patients with uncontrolled infections, other autoimmune diseases, pregnancy or lactation. Diagnoses were based on clinical symptoms, serum thyroxine and TRAb, thyroid ultrasound and orbital computed tomography. Ficoll-Paque density gradient centrifugation was used to isolate PBMCs from about 9 ml of fresh peripheral blood. Trizol reagent was used to extract total RNA, and RNA quality was then checked on an Agilent 2100 Bioanalyzer.

The specimen was blood. This TCR came from a middle-aged woman with Graves' hyperthyroidism. The rearrangement joined TRBV20-1 to TRBJ2-5, and 10 junction bases match TRBD2. The DNA sequence is as follows: TGCAGTGCTAGAGGTAGCGGGAGGTCTCAGGCCCAGTACTTC. Translated, this gives CSARGSGRSQAQYF.